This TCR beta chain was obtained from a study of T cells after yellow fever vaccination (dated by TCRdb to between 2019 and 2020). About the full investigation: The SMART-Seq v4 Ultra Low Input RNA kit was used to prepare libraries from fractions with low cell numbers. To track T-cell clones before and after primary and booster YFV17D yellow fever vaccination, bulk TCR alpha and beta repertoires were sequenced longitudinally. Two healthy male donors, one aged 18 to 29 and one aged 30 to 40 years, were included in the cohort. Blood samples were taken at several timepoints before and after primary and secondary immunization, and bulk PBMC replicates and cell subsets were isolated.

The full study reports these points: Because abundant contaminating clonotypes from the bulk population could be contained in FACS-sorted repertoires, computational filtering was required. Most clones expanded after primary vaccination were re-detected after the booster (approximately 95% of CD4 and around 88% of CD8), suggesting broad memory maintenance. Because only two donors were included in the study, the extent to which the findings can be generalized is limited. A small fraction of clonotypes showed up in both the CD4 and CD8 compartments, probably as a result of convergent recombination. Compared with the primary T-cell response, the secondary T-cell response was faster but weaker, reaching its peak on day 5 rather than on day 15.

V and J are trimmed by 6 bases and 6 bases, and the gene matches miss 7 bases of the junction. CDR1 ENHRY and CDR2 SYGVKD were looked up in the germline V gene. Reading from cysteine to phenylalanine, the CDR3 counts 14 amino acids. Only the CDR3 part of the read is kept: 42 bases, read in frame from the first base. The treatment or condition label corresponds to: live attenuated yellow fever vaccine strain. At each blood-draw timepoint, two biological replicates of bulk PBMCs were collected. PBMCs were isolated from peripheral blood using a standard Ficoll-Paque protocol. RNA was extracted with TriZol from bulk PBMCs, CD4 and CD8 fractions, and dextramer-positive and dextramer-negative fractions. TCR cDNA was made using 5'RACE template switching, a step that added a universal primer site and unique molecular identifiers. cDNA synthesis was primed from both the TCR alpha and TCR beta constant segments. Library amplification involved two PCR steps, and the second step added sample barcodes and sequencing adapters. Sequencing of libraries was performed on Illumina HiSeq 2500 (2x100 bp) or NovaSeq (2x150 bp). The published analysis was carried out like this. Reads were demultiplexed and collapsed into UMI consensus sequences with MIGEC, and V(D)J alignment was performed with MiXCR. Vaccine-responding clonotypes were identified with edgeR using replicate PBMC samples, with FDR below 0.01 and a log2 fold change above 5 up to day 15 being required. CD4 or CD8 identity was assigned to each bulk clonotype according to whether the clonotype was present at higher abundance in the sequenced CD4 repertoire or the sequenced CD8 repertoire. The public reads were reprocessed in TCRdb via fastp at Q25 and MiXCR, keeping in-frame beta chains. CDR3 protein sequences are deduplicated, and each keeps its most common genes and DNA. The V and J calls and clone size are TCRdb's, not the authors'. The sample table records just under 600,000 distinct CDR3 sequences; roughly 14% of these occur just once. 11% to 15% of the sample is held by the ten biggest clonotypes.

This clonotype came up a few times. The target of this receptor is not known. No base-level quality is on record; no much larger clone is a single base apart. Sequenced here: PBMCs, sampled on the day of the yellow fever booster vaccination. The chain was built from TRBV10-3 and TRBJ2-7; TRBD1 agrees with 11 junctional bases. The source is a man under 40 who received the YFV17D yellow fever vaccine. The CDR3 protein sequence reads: CAIRADRGPSEQYF. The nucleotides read TGTGCCATCAGAGCGGACAGGGGGCCGTCCGAGCAGTACTTC.